This T cell receptor beta chain came from a study of cytomegalovirus exposure and HLA in healthy donors. Study in general: Early on, a data release was issued that held approximately 78 million unique TCRs from HLA-typed donors.

The study's findings and limits: The productive fraction for most TCR beta V segments was about 87% or about 30% in an earlier analysis. When a later analysis compared HLA-associated TCR beta chains with equally common others, the HLA-associated chains turned out to be more clonally expanded and to have lower generation probabilities.

The PCR made use of 60 Vbeta and 13 Jbeta primers. The protocol was immunoSEQ multiplex PCR, while the TCRdb copy is restricted to in-frame clones and leaves out a portion. Counted here are 150,000 or so clones, nearly 80% occurring once; the ten biggest clones make up about 14%. Germline V gives CDR1 LNHNV, CDR2 YYDKDF (reference sequence). CDR3 length: 14 residues. V lost 3 bases, J lost 3 bases, and 2 bases stayed unmatched. Regarding this clone: The antigen is not known.

The gene calls are TRBV15 and TRBJ1-3; TRBD1 matches 7 bases. This sequence was found in a man between 45 and 60 years old in good health and CMV-seropositive. What was sequenced was PBMCs. For the CDR3, the DNA is TGTGCCACCAGCAGGACAGGGTTTGGAAACACCATATATTTT. Residues: CATSRTGFGNTIYF.